This T cell receptor (beta chain) was recorded in a study of blood T cell repertoires in COVID-19. Across the whole study: Samples came from the United States, Italy and Spain, spanning acute and convalescent COVID-19.

Authors' processing steps: Cell counts per sample came from amplifying reference gene primers. Libraries were prepared by immunoSEQ multiplex PCR; TCRdb keeps only in-frame clonotypes and omits some of them. V, J and clone size are taken as reported in that table, and D and trimming were inferred from the DNA itself. The top ten clones hold 9.5% to 15% of a sample with some 250,000 clones, 85% to 90% of them seen once. Germline V gene lookup returns CDR1 MNHNS and CDR2 SASEGT. The CDR3 sequence is 14 residues long. The V gene lost 1 base and the J gene lost 9 bases, with 15 bases spanning the gap. This sequence was found in a woman aged 30 to 39 with COVID-19, enrolled during active disease. The chain carries TRBV6-1 and TRBJ1-2; D perhaps matches TRBD1 (5 bases). What was sequenced was peripheral blood. The CDR3 coding sequence is TGTGCCAGCAGTGAAGAGCCGGGACTCTCGAGCTACACCTTC. Its protein product is CASSEEPGLSSYTF.